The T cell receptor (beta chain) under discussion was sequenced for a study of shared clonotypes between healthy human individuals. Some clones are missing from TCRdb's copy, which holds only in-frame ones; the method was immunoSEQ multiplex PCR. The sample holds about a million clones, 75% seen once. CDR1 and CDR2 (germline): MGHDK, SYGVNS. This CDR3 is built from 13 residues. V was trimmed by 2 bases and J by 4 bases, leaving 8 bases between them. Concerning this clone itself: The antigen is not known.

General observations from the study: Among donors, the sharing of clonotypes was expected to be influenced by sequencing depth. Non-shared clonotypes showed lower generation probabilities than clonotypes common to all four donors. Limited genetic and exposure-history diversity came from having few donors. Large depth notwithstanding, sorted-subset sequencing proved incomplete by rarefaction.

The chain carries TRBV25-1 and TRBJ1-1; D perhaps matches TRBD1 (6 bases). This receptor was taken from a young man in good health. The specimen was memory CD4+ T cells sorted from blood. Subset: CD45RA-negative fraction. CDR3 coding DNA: TGTGCCAGCAGTGAAGGGGGGGCCACTGAAGCTTTCTTT. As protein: CASSEGGATEAFF.